These T cell receptor beta chains were read from a single sample in a study of T cells in localized non-small cell lung cancer. Only in-frame clones appear in the TCRdb table, and some are missing; sequencing was by immunoSEQ multiplex PCR. The sample gives 25,000 to 35,000 clones, roughly 87% of which show up once; roughly 6.8% is in the top ten. Source: peripheral blood, taken before any cancer treatment. The receptors originated from a male donor aged 60 or over with stage I lung adenocarcinoma. CDR3s include the opening cysteine and the closing phenylalanine or tryptophan. Each record gives: V gene, J gene, clone size, D gene, CDR3 protein, CDR3 DNA. D genes are given only for firm matches. Clone size is shown for a subset of rows, as once, few, many or a class of expanded clone.

>TRBV6-5|TRBJ1-3|once|-
CASSYNSPQSGNTIYF
TGTGCCAGCAGTTACAACAGCCCCCAATCTGGAAACACCATATATTTT
>TRBV4-2|TRBJ2-2|-|TRBD1
CASSPSGQPNTGELFF
TGTGCCAGCAGCCCCTCGGGACAGCCGAACACCGGGGAGCTGTTTTTT
>TRBV7-2|TRBJ2-2|-|TRBD1
CASSNKQGYTGELFF
TGTGCCAGCAGCAACAAACAGGGGTACACCGGGGAGCTGTTTTTT
>TRBV28|TRBJ1-1|-|-
CATGTPATDTEAFF
TGTGCCACCGGAACGCCTGCGACAGACACTGAAGCTTTCTTT
>TRBV10-2|TRBJ1-6|-|-
CASSDAVEPLHF
TGCGCCAGCAGTGATGCGGTAGAACCCCTCCACTTT
>TRBV29-1|TRBJ1-1|-|TRBD1
CSVEGKSTGKAFF
TGCAGCGTTGAAGGCAAATCGACAGGGAAAGCTTTCTTT
>TRBV9|TRBJ2-1|once|TRBD2
CASSSGVGGATYNEQFF
TGTGCCAGCAGCTCCGGTGTCGGGGGGGCCACCTACAATGAGCAGTTCTTC
>TRBV7-2|TRBJ2-7|-|-
CASSSGLNYEQYF
TGTGCCAGCAGCTCGGGACTTAACTACGAGCAGTACTTC
>TRBV7-9|TRBJ2-2|-|-
CASSYRETGELFF
TGTGCCAGCAGCTACAGGGAAACCGGGGAGCTGTTTTTT
>TRBV7-2|TRBJ2-3|-|TRBD2
CASSYGLAGSDTQYF
TGTGCCAGCAGCTACGGACTAGCGGGGTCAGATACGCAGTATTTT
>TRBV11-2|TRBJ1-4|-|-
CASSLSPGKLFF
TGTGCCAGCAGTTTATCCCCGGGAAAACTGTTTTTT
>TRBV7-2|TRBJ2-5|-|-
CASSFHRGGTQETQYF
TGTGCCAGCAGCTTCCACCGTGGGGGGACCCAAGAGACCCAGTACTTC
>TRBV27|TRBJ2-7|few|-
CASSTGVGTYEQYF
TGTGCCAGCAGTACCGGAGTGGGAACCTACGAGCAGTACTTC
>TRBV2|TRBJ1-3|-|-
CASSEASGGNTIYF
TGTGCCAGCAGTGAAGCGAGTGGAGGAAACACCATATATTTT
>TRBV29-1|TRBJ2-2|few|-
CSVGAGDTGELFF
TGCAGCGTTGGGGCGGGCGACACCGGGGAGCTGTTTTTT
>TRBV4-3|TRBJ2-5|-|TRBD1
CASSERNYGTGRETQYF
TGCGCCAGCAGCGAACGGAACTATGGGACAGGGAGGGAGACCCAGTACTTC